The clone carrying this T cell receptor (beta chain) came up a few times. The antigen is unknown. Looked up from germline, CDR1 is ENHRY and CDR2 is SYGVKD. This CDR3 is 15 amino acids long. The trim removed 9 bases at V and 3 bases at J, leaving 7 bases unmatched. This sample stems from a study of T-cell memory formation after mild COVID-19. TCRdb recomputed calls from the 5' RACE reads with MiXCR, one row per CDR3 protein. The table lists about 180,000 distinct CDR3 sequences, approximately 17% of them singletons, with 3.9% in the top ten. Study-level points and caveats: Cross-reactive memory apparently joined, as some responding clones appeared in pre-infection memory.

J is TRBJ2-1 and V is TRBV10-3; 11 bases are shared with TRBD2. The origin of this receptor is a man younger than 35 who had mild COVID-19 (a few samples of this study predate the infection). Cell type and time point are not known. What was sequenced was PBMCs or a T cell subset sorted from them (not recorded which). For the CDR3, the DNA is TGTGCCATTTCCATGACTAGCGGGAACTACAATGAGCAGTTCTTC. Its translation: CAISMTSGNYNEQFF.